A single sample gave rise to the 4 T cell receptor beta chains below, sequenced in a study of T-cell reconstitution after alpha-beta-depleted transplantation in children. The authors prepared the TCRbeta library with unique molecular identifiers. TCRdb used MiXCR to reprocess the PCR reads, holding one entry per CDR3 protein. The data show around 800,000 distinct CDR3 sequences, around 17% seen once. The material was PBMCs, mostly from graft donor cells, obtained 360 days after TCRalphabeta/CD19-depleted stem cell transplant. The receptors originated from a male patient between 10 and 17 years old who had a stem cell transplant for acute lymphoblastic leukemia, so the T cells may come from the graft donor.

This chain connects TRBV4-1 to TRBJ2-4; D may be TRBD1 (5 bases). CDR1 is MGHRA and CDR2 is YSYEKL in the germline V gene. CDR3 size: 18 residues. Trimming pared 1 base from V and 2 bases from J, leaving 18 bases between. The CDR3 region is CASSQGRQKGGPKNIQYF. For the CDR3, the DNA is TGCGCCAGCAGCCAAGGGAGACAGAAGGGTGGGCCCAAAAACATTCAGTACTTC.

The chain joins TRBV7-9 to TRBJ2-2; maybe TRBD2 (5 bases). Germline assignment: CDR1 SEHNR and CDR2 FQNEAQ (reference sequence). The CDR3 contains 17 residues. Between the trimmed V and J ends, which lost 3 bases and 1 base, there was a span of 15 bases. The CDR3 region is CASSFDLGLVNTGELFF. The CDR3 nucleotides are TGTGCCAGCAGCTTCGACCTCGGACTCGTGAACACCGGGGAGCTGTTTTTT.

This rearrangement joins TRBV5-6 to TRBJ2-4, with D possibly being TRBD1 or TRBD2 (5 bases each). Germline V lookup: CDR1 SGHDT, CDR2 YYEEEE. V shed 7 bases and J shed 0 bases, with 5 bases lying between them. The CDR3 is 12 residues long. Written as DNA, the CDR3 is TGTGCCAGCGGGGGAGCCAAAAACATTCAGTACTTC. Protein product: CASGGAKNIQYF. The variable domain in full, with the rest retrieved from reference TRBV5-6 and TRBJ2-4, is DAGVTQSPTHLIKTRGQQVTLRCSPKSGHDTVSWYQQALGQGPQFIFQYYEEEERQRGNFPDRFSGHQFPNYSSELNVNALLLGDSALYLCASGGAKNIQYFGAGTRLSVL.

This clonotype was seen many times. The rearrangement joins TRBV3-1 to TRBJ2-3; D is uncertain. The length of the CDR3 is 11 residues. Trimming removed 6 bases from V and 6 bases from J, with 7 bases in between. Germline V gives CDR1 LGHDT, CDR2 YNNKEL (reference sequence). For the CDR3, the DNA is TGTGCCAGCAGGCTAGGTGATACGCAGTATTTT. It codes for CASRLGDTQYF.